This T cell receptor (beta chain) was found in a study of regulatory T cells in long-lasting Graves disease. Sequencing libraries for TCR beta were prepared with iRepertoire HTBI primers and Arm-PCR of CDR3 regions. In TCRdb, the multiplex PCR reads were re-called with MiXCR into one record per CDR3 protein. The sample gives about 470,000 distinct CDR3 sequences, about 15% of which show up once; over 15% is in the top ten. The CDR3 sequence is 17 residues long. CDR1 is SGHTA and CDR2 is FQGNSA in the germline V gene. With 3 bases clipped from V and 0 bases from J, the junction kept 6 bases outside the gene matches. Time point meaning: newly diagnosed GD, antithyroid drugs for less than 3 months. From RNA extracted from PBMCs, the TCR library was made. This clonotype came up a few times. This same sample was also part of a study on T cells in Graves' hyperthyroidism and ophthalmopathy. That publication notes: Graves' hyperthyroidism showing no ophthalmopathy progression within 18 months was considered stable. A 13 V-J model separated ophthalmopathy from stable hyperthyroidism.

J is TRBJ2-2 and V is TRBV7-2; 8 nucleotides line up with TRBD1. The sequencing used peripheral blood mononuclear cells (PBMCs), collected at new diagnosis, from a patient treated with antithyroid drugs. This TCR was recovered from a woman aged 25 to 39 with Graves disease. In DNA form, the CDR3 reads TGTGCCAGCAGCTTCCCCCGGGACAGGCCGAACACCGGGGAGCTGTTTTTT. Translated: CASSFPRDRPNTGELFF.